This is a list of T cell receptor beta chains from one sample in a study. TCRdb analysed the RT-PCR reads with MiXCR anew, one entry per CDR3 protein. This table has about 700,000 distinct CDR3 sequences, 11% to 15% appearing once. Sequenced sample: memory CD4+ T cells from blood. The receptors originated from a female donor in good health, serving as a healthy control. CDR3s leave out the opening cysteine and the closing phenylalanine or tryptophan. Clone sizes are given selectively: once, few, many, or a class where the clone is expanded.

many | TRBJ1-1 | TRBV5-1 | ASSLAGGNTEAF
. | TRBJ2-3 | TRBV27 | ASSLRRVASDTQY
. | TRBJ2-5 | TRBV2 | ASSLDSWETQY
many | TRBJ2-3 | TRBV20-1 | SAVRDPTDTQY
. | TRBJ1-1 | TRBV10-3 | ASADSNTEAF
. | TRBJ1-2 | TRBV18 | ASSLEGRGRGYGYT
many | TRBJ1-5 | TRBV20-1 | SASPPTGGNQPQH
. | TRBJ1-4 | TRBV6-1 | ASLRTRGEKLF
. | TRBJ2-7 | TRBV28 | ASSLIGWQLEQY
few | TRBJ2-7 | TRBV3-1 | ASSDLSYEQY
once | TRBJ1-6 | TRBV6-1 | ASKGTDNSPLH
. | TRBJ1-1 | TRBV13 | ASSLNRGLTEAF
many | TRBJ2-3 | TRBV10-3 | AISDYTDTQY
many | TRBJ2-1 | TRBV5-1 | ASSFSGGSGNEQF
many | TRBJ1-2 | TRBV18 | ASSPSHMVHT
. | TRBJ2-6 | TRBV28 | ASSYPGTASGANVLT
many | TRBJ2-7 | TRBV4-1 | ASSPRGVSSYEQY
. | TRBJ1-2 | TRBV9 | ASSVQGESYT
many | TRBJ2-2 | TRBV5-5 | ASSSGTSGRTGELF
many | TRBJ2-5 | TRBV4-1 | ASSRAGTSGSQETQY
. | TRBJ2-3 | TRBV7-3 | ASSHGGLEDTQY
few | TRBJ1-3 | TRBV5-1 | ASSLQDPTGNTIY
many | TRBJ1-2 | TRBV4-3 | ASSQVRGSFGYT
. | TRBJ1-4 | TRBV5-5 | ASSRAPTNEKLF
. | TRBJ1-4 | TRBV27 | ASSLWVPTQGEKLF
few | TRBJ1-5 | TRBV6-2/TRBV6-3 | ASSATTDQPQH
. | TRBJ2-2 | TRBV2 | ASSEARTNGGELF
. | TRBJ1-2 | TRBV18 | ASSPPGRQGNYGYT
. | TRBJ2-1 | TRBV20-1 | SATPTSGFVYEQF
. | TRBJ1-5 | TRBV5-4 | ASSLGGVDSNQPQH
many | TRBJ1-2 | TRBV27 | ASKPILEGLGYT
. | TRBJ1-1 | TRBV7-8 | ASIKSGRTNTEAF
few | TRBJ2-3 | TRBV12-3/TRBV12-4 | ASGEDTQY
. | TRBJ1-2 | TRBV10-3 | AISNTDTGYT
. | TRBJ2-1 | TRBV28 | ASSSPRESYEQF
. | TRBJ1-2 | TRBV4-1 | ASSQAGTQNYGYT
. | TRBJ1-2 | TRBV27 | ASRLETGSRGYT
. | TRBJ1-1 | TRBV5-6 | ASSLPATEAF
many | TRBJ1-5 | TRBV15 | ATSREGNQPQH
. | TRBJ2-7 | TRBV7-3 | ASSLQTSGQYEQY